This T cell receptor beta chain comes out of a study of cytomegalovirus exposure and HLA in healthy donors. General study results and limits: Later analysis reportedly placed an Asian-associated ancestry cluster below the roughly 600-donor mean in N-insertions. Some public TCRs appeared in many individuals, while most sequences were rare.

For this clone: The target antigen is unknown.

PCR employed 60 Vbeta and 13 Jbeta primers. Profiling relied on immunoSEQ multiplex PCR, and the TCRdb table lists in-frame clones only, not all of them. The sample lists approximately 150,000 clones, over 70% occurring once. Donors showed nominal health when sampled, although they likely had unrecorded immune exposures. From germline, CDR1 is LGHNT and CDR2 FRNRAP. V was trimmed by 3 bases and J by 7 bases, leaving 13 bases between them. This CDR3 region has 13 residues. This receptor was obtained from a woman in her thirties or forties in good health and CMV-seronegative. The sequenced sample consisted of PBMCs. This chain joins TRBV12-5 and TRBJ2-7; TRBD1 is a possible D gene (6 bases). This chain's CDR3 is CASGFGRGKEQYF. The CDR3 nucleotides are TGTGCTAGTGGTTTCGGTAGGGGGAAGGAGCAGTACTTC.